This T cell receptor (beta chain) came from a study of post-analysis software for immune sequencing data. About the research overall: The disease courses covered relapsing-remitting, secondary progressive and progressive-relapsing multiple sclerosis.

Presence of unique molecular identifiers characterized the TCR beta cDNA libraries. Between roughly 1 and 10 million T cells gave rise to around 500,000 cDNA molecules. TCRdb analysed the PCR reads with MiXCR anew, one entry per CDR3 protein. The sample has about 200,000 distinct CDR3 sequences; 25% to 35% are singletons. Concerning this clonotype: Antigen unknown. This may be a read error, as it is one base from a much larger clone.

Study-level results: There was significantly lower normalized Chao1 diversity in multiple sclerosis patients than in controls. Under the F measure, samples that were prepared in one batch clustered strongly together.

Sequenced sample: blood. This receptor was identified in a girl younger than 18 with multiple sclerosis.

The CDR3 reads CASSPGLAGGVNEQYF. As DNA, the CDR3 is TGTGCCAGCAGTCCAGGACTAGCGGGAGGGGTCAATGAGCAGTACTTC. This chain connects TRBV27 to TRBJ2-5; 15 bases line up with TRBD2. Germline CDR1 and CDR2: MNHEY and SMNVEV (reference sequence). Trimming at V came to 5 bases and at J to 11 bases, leaving 12 bases not matched to a gene. The CDR3 extends over 16 amino acids.